The rows below give T cell receptor beta chains drawn from one sample of a study of T cell changes during pregnancy in multiple sclerosis. Data came from immunoSEQ multiplex PCR; TCRdb stores just in-frame clones and leaves some out. The sample holds roughly 89,000 clones, approximately 93% seen once. The sample was peripheral blood, taken after pregnancy. These receptors were obtained from a female donor in good health, enrolled as a control in a pregnancy study. Both conserved end residues are part of each CDR3. The order of the fields is V gene, J gene, clone size, D gene, CDR3 DNA, CDR3 protein. D genes are given only for firm matches. For some rows the clone size is stated as once, few or many, or as a class when expanded; others skip it.

>TRBV4-1|TRBJ2-7|NA|NA
TGCGCCAGCAGCCAAGAGGTCCAGGGGAGTTCCTACGAGCAGTACTTC
CASSQEVQGSSYEQYF
>TRBV7-8|TRBJ2-2|NA|TRBD1
TGTGCCAGCAGCCAACAAGTGGGACAGGGGGCTCCCGGGGAGCTGTTTTTT
CASSQQVGQGAPGELFF
>TRBV29-1|TRBJ2-3|NA|NA
TGCAGCGTTGAAGACGGGTGGAGCCCAGATACGCAGTATTTT
CSVEDGWSPDTQYF
>TRBV5-1|TRBJ2-1|NA|TRBD1
TGCGCCAGCAGCTTTGGGGACAGGGAGTTAAATGAGCAGTTCTTC
CASSFGDRELNEQFF
>TRBV2|TRBJ2-1|NA|NA
TGTGCCAGCAGTGAAGTAGTGGGGCAACCGACCGGCCCCAATGAGCAGTTCTTC
CASSEVVGQPTGPNEQFF
>TRBV6-4|TRBJ2-3|NA|TRBD1
TGTGCCAGCAGTGACGGACAGGGGGCACGAGATACGCAGTATTTT
CASSDGQGARDTQYF
>TRBV29-1|TRBJ1-5|NA|TRBD1
TGCAGCGGGTTCCGGGACAGGGAGGAGGATAGCAATCAGCCCCAGCATTTT
CSGFRDREEDSNQPQHF
>TRBV28|TRBJ2-7|NA|NA
TGTGCCAGCAGTGAGGGCTCCTACGAGCAGTACTTC
CASSEGSYEQYF
>TRBV4-1|TRBJ2-7|NA|NA
TGCGCCAGCAGCCAAGATAGGATAGGAGCCCCCTACGAGCAGTACTTC
CASSQDRIGAPYEQYF
>TRBV20-1|TRBJ2-1|NA|NA
TGCAGTGCCCGCGACTTTGCGGGAATGTTCTTC
CSARDFAGMFF
>TRBV28|TRBJ1-1|NA|NA
TGTGCCAGCAGTTCCTCGACAGCGGGGGACACTGAAGCTTTCTTT
CASSSSTAGDTEAFF
>TRBV18|TRBJ2-3|NA|TRBD2
TGTGCCAGCTCACCACCGGGACTAGCGGGAGGGATGGATACGCAGTATTTT
CASSPPGLAGGMDTQYF
>TRBV4-1|TRBJ1-1|NA|TRBD1
TGCGCCAGCAGCCGGGGACAGGGAGACACTGAAGCTTTCTTT
CASSRGQGDTEAFF
>TRBV7-9|TRBJ2-7|NA|TRBD1
TGTGCCAGCAGCTTACGGGGCGGGACAGGAAACTACGAGCAGTACTTC
CASSLRGGTGNYEQYF
>TRBV25-1|TRBJ2-3|NA|NA
TGTGCCAGCAGTGAAGGGCGGGCGGCTAGCACAGATACGCAGTATTTT
CASSEGRAASTDTQYF
>TRBV6-1|TRBJ2-3|once|TRBD1
TGTGCCAGCAGGACGGGACAGGGAGAGACAGATACGCAGTATTTT
CASRTGQGETDTQYF
>TRBV28|TRBJ2-5|NA|NA
TGTGCCAGCACACTCAATACCCAAGAGACCCAGTACTTC
CASTLNTQETQYF
>TRBV27|TRBJ2-6|NA|TRBD1
TGTGCCAGCAGTTTACCCCCCCCGACAGGGCTGGTCCTGACTTTC
CASSLPPPTGLVLTF
>TRBV4-2|TRBJ2-7|NA|TRBD1
TGTGCCAGCAGCCAAGCCTCGGGACAGACGTACTACGAGCAGTACTTC
CASSQASGQTYYEQYF
>TRBV25-1|TRBJ2-7|once|TRBD1
TGTGCCAGCAGTGAATCCCTGACAGGGACGTTGAGGGAGCAGTACTTC
CASSESLTGTLREQYF
>TRBV2|TRBJ2-7|NA|NA
TGTGCCAGCAGTGTTATTGACAGCTCCTACGAGCAGTACTTC
CASSVIDSSYEQYF
>TRBV4-1|TRBJ2-2|once|TRBD2
TGCGCCAGCAGCCAAGATTTTATGGGACTAGCGGGAGAGGGGCCGACCGGGGAGCTGTTTTTT
CASSQDFMGLAGEGPTGELFF